One sample yielded the 6 T cell receptor beta chains listed below, sequenced in a study of glioma-infiltrating T cells (dated by TCRdb to between 2015 and 2016). The sequencer was an Illumina MiSeq. The iRepertoire nested amplicon-rescue multiplex PCR (arm-PCR) platform was used to amplify TCR alpha and beta CDR3 regions from RNA. TCRdb redid the processing of the public reads, applying fastp at Q25 and MiXCR, and retained in-frame beta chains. Under each unique CDR3 protein, matching rows form one entry showing the most common genes and DNA. The sample has about 140,000 distinct CDR3 sequences on record, 30% to 40% of them singletons. The biggest ten clones account for over 15% of the sample. Input material: glioma tissue, nonneoplastic brain tissue, or PBMCs (not recorded which). The source is a human donor with low-grade glioma or glioblastoma, undergoing nonglioma brain surgery, or in good health (not recorded which).

This clonotype was picked up a small number of times. The chain couples TRBV7-8 to TRBJ2-1; 10 nucleotides line up with TRBD2. The CDR3 length is 14 residues. Germline CDR1 SGHVS, CDR2 FQNEAQ. Germline trimming cut 2 bases from V and 9 bases from J; bases unmatched to any gene: 4. This CDR3 reads CASSLQRGGREQFF. CDR3 bases: TGTGCCAGCAGCTTACAGCGGGGGGGTCGTGAGCAGTTCTTC. Combining the CDR3 with reference TRBV7-8 and TRBJ2-1 gives the whole variable domain GAGVSQSPRYKVAKRGQDVALRCDPISGHVSLFWYQQALGQGPEFLTYFQNEAQLDKSGLPSDRFFAERPEGSVSTLKIQRTQQEDSAVYLCASSLQRGGREQFFGPGTRLTVL.

This sequence joins TRBV6-1 and TRBJ2-7; D uncertain. The CDR3 contains 11 residues. V lost 2 bases, J lost 7 bases, and 6 bases lay in between. Germline CDR1 is MNHNS and CDR2 is SASEGT. The CDR3 loop is CASSESHEQYF. CDR3 bases: TGTGCCAGCAGTGAATCTCATGAGCAGTACTTC.

The table lists this clonotype with a few counts. V gene TRBV20-1 combines with J gene TRBJ1-5; D is uncertain. The ends were cut back, 6 bases at V and 4 bases at J, with 10 bases in the middle. Germline V gene sequence: CDR1 DFQATT, CDR2 SNEGSKA (reference sequence). The CDR3 totals 12 residues. The DNA of the CDR3 is TGCAGTGCCACGCGCCAAAATCAGCCCCAGCATTTT. Residues: CSATRQNQPQHF.

About this clonotype: This clone may be a read error of a much larger clone one base away. The chain couples TRBV20-1 to TRBJ2-5, with 7 bases aligning to TRBD2. The CDR3 loop spans 14 amino acids. Looked up from germline, CDR1 is DFQATT and CDR2 is SNEGSKA (reference sequence). This chain's CDR3 is CSSRARGVQETQYF. The CDR3 DNA is TGCAGTTCTAGGGCCCGGGGGGTACAAGAGACCCAGTACTTC.

Only a few counts were recorded for this clonotype. The V call is TRBV12-3 or TRBV12-4, the J call TRBJ2-3, with unresolved D. V lost 6 bases, J lost 5 bases, and 9 bases lay in between. The CDR3 extends over 12 amino acids. This CDR3 reads CASSPPGDTQYF. CDR3 DNA sequence: TGTGCCAGCAGCCCACCGGGAGATACGCAGTATTTT.

A few counts support this clonotype. The chain employs TRBV7-2 and TRBJ1-5; no firm D call. The V end was cut by 1 base, the J end by 0 bases, with 19 bases between. Per germline, CDR1 SGHTA and CDR2 FQGNSA. This CDR3 is built from 19 residues. DNA for the CDR3: TGTGCCAGCAGCTTAGTAGAGGAAACCAGGACTCATAGCAATCAGCCCCAGCATTTT. It encodes CASSLVEETRTHSNQPQHF.